The clone carrying this T cell receptor (beta chain) occurred a few times. The data were obtained in a study of T cells in Graves' hyperthyroidism and ophthalmopathy. Amplification yielded TCR beta CDR3 regions, with RNA transcripts as the source. TCR CDR3 underwent first-round RT-PCR with the HTBI primer set. TCRdb used MiXCR to reprocess the multiplex PCR reads, holding one entry per CDR3 protein. The sample gives about 580,000 distinct CDR3 sequences, 35% to 55% of which show up once; around 8% is in the top ten. V was trimmed by 4 bases and J by 2 bases, leaving 15 bases between them. Germline V gene data show CDR1 as MNHEY and CDR2 as SMNVEV (reference sequence). This CDR3 is 15 amino acids long.

The source of this sequence is a woman under 30 with Graves' hyperthyroidism. The chain carries TRBV27 and TRBJ2-7, with a possible D match to TRBD1 (5 bases). The sample taken for sequencing was peripheral blood or thyroid tissue (not recorded which). The CDR3 spells CASSYIQGIPYEQYF. Written as DNA, the CDR3 is TGTGCCAGCAGTTACATCCAGGGTATCCCCTACGAGCAGTACTTC.